This T cell receptor (beta chain) was identified during a study of cytomegalovirus exposure and HLA in healthy donors. In the study overall: Findings of an earlier analysis included over 95 million unique TCR beta sequences from 200 million or so T cells. The study, taken as a whole, reports: A later analysis reportedly found that, within productive TCRs, an Asian-associated ancestry cluster had fewer N-insertions than the mean observed across the roughly 690 donors.

On this clone: The antigen is unknown.

V lost 6 bases to trimming and J lost 6 bases, with 18 bases between them. Germline CDR1 MNHEY, CDR2 SVGAGI. This CDR3 has 15 amino acids. A multiplex PCR was run with 60 Vbeta primers and 13 Jbeta primers. The repertoire was sequenced with immunoSEQ multiplex PCR; TCRdb's copy has only in-frame clones and lacks some. Recorded for this sample: 130,000 or so clones. The source material was PBMCs. The sequence was collected from a middle-aged woman in good health and CMV-seronegative. The chain employs TRBV6-5 and TRBJ1-5, with D tentatively TRBD1 (5 bases). The CDR3: CASRPWGGGGQPQHF. CDR3 in DNA: TGTGCCAGCAGGCCTTGGGGTGGGGGGGGTCAGCCCCAGCATTTT.